This record looks at one T cell receptor (beta chain) sequence and its context. Its antigen is still unknown. These data come from a study of cytomegalovirus exposure and HLA in healthy donors. General study points: There were some V segments, including TRBV6-2 and TRBV6-3, excluded as indistinguishable.

PCR primers comprised 60 Vbeta and 13 Jbeta primers. TCRdb's table, derived via immunoSEQ multiplex PCR, lists solely in-frame clones and lacks some. The sample records 150,000 to 200,000 clones, about 75% being singletons. V was clipped by 4 bases and J by 1 base; unmatched bases: 9. The CDR3 covers 16 residues. Per the germline V gene, CDR1 is SGHNT and CDR2 is YYREEE (reference sequence). This sequence originates from a man aged 35-49 years in good health and CMV-seropositive. This chain links TRBV5-4 with TRBJ1-2; 8 bases fit TRBD1. Sequenced input: PBMCs. CDR3 nucleotides: TGTGCCAGCAGCCCAGAGACAGGGGCTAATAACTATGGCTACACCTTC. Translated, it gives CASSPETGANNYGYTF.